This T cell receptor beta chain was identified during a study of shared clonotypes between healthy human individuals. Profiled with immunoSEQ multiplex PCR; TCRdb holds only in-frame clones, not every one. The table includes 2,500,000 or so clones, 90% to 95% detected once. Germline CDR1 MDHEN, CDR2 SYDVKM. Trimming pared 5 bases from V and 7 bases from J, leaving 14 bases between. The CDR3 is 14 residues long. This chain joins TRBV28 and TRBJ1-4; D perhaps matches TRBD1 (6 bases). Sequenced input: naive CD4+ T cells sorted from blood. Sample subset: CD45RA+ positively selected. The sequence came from a man aged 18 to 35 in good health. The DNA of the CDR3 is TGTGCCAGCAGTACGACAGGTGGGGCTGAAAAACTGTTTTTT. As protein: CASSTTGGAEKLFF.